This TCR beta chain was obtained from a study of beta chain features in type 1 diabetes. Across the study: When patients were set against healthy donors, age, gender and cell yields were similar. Examination covered 107,917,701 sorted cells spanning all samples. Broader study findings: Shorter TCRB CDR3s, moderately but significantly so, were found in Type 1 diabetes patients in all four CD4+ subsets. Cells with high TCR expression could be over-represented when cDNA is sequenced. Patients showed naive, central memory and Treg TCRB repertoires that appeared more similar than those of healthy donors.

V lost 0 bases to trimming and J lost 10 bases, with 10 bases between them. This CDR3 has 13 amino acids. The germline V gene has CDR1 SGHNT and CDR2 YYREEE (reference sequence). The sequenced template was cDNA made from the entire isolated RNA. Method: immunoSEQ multiplex PCR; TCRdb's copy keeps in-frame clones and lacks some. This table has some 370,000 clones, around 10% appearing once. This clone was seen more than once but under ten times. Its antigen is undetermined. The TCR originated in a man aged 25-45 years with type 1 diabetes. The V call is TRBV5-4, the J call TRBJ2-2; D is perhaps TRBD2 (6 bases). Sequencing input: central memory CD4+ T cells from blood. Written as DNA, the CDR3 is TGTGCCAGCAGCTTGGGCGGGGACGTGGAGCTGTTTTTT. Protein sequence: CASSLGGDVELFF.